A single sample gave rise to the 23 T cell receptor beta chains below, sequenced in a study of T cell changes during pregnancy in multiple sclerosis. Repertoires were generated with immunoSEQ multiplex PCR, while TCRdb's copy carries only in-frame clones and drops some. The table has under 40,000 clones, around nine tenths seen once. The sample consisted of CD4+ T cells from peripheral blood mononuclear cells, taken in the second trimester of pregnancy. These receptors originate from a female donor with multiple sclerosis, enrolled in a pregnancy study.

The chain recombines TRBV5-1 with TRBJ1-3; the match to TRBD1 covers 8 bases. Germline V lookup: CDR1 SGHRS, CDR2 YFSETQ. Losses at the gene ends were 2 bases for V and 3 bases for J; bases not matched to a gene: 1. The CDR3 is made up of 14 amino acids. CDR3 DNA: TGCGCCAGCAGCTTAGGGACAGGTGGAAACACCATATATTTT. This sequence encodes CASSLGTGGNTIYF. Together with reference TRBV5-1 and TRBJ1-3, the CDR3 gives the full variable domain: KAGVTQTPRYLIKTRGQQVTLSCSPISGHRSVSWYQQTPGQGLQFLFEYFSETQRNKGNFPGRFSGRQFSNSRSEMNVSTLELGDSALYLCASSLGTGGNTIYFGEGSWLTVV.

CDR3 region: CASSDWTGGGTNTGELFF. CDR3 coding DNA: TGTGCCAGCAGTGACTGGACAGGGGGGGGCACGAACACCGGGGAGCTGTTTTTT. This sequence joins TRBV6-4 and TRBJ2-2; the match to TRBD1 covers 10 bases. The CDR3 consists of 18 residues. Germline loops: CDR1 MRHNA, CDR2 SNTAGT. Germline trimming cut 1 base from V and 0 bases from J; bases unmatched to any gene: 5.

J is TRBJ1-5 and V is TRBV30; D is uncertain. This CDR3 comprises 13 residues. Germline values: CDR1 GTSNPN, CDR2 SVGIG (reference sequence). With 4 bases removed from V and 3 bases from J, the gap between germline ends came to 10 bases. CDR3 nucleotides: TGTGCCTGGACTCGGGATGTCAATCAGCCCCAGCATTTT. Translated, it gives CAWTRDVNQPQHF.

CDR3 amino acids: CASSNPGTVHQPQHF. The CDR3 DNA is TGTGCCAGCAGCAATCCGGGGACAGTCCATCAGCCCCAGCATTTT. V and J are TRBV21-1 and TRBJ1-5; TRBD1, the table's D call, was not compared with the DNA. TRBV21-1 has pseudogene status. The CDR3 has 15 amino acids.

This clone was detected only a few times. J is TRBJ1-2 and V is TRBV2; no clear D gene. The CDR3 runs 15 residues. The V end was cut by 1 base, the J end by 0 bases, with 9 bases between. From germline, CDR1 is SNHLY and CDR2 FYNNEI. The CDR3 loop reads CASSEGPIPNYGYTF. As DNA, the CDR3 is TGTGCCAGCAGTGAAGGCCCTATACCTAACTATGGCTACACCTTC.

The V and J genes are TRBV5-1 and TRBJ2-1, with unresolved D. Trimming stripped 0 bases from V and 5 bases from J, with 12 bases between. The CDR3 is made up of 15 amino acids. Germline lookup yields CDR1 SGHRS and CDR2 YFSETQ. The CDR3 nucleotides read TGCGCCAGCAGCTTGGATCTAGTAAGGCACAATGAGCAGTTCTTC. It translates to CASSLDLVRHNEQFF.

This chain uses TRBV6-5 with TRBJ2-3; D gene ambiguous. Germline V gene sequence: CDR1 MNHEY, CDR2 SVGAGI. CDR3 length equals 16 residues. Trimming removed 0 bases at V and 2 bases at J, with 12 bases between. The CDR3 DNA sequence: TGTGCCAGCAGTTACTCTTTTCTGGAGTACACAGATACGCAGTATTTT. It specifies CASSYSFLEYTDTQYF.

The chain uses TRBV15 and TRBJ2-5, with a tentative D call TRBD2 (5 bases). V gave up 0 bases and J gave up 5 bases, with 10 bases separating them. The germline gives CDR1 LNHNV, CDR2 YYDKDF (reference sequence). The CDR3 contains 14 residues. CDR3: CATSREDRRETQYF. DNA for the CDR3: TGTGCCACCAGCAGAGAAGATAGGAGGGAGACCCAGTACTTC.

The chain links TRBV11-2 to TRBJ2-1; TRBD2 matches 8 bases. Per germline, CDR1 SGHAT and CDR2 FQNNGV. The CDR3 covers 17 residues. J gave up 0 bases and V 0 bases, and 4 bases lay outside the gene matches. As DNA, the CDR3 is TGTGCCAGCAGCTTAGAAGTGGCGGGGGGCTCCTACAATGAGCAGTTCTTC. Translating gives CASSLEVAGGSYNEQFF.

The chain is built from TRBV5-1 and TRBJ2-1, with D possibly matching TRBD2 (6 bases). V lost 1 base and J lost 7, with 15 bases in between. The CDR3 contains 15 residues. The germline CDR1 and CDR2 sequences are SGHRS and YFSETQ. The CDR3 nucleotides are TGCGCCAGCAGCTTGTCTGGGGGGACTGGGAATGAGCAGTTCTTC. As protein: CASSLSGGTGNEQFF.

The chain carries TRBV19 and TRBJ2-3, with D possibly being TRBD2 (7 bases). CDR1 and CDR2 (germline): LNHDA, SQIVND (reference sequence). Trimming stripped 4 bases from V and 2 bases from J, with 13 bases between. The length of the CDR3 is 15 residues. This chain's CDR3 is CASSRRGTHTDTQYF. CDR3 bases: TGTGCCAGTAGTAGGCGGGGGACACACACAGATACGCAGTATTTT.

CDR3: CASSENRAETQYF. The CDR3 DNA is TGCGCCAGCAGTGAAAACAGGGCGGAGACCCAGTACTTC. This sequence joins TRBV10-1 and TRBJ2-5, with D perhaps TRBD1 (6 bases). This CDR3 comprises 13 residues. Germline V gene sequence: CDR1 WNHNN, CDR2 SYGVQD (reference sequence). V gave up 3 bases and J gave up 5 bases, with 10 bases separating them.

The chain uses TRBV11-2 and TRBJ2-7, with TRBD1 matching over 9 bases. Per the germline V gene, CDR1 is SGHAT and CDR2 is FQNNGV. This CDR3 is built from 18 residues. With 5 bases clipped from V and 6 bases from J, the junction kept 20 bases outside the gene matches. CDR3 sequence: CASSPSPGQGPWWSEQYF. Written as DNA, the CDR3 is TGTGCCAGCAGCCCTAGCCCGGGACAGGGCCCGTGGTGGTCCGAGCAGTACTTC.

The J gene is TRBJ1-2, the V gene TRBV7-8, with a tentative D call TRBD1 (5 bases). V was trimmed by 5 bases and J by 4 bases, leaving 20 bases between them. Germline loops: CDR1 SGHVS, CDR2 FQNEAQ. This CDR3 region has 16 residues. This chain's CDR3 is CASSPREGLGPYGYTF. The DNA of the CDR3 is TGTGCCAGCAGCCCGCGGGAGGGGCTGGGACCCTATGGCTACACCTTC.

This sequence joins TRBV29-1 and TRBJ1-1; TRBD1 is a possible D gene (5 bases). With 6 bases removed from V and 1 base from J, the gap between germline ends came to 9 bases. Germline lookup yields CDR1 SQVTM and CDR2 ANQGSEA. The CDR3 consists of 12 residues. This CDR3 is CSVETANTEAFF. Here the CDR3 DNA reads TGCAGCGTAGAGACAGCGAACACTGAAGCTTTCTTT.

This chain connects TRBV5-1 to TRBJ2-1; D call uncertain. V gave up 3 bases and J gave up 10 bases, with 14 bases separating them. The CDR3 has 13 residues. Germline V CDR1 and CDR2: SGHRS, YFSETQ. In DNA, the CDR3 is TGCGCCAGCAGCTATATCCCCGATCGGGAGCAGTTCTTC. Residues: CASSYIPDREQFF.

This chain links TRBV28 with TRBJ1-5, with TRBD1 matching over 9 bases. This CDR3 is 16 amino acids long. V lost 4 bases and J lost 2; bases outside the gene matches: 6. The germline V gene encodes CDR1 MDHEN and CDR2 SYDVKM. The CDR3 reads CASSSPQGAGNQPQHF. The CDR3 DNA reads TGTGCCAGCAGTTCCCCACAGGGGGCGGGCAATCAGCCCCAGCATTTT.

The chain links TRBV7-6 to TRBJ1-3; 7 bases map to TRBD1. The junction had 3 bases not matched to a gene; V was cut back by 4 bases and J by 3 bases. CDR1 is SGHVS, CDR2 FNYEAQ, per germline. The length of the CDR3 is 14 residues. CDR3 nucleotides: TGTGCCAGCAGCTCGGGACAGCGTGGAAACACCATATATTTT. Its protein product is CASSSGQRGNTIYF.

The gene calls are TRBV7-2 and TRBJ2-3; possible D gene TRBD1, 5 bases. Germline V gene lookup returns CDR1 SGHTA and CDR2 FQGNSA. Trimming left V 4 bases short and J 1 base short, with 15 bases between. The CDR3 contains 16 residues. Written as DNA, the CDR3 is TGTGCCAGCAGCTCCCCGTATCTAGGGGGCACAGATACGCAGTATTTT. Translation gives CASSSPYLGGTDTQYF.

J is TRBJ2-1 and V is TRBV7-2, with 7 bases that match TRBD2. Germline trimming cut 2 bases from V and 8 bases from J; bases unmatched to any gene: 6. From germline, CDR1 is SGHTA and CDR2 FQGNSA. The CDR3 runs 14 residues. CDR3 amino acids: CASSLLGLVHEQFF. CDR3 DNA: TGTGCCAGCAGCTTACTAGGACTAGTCCATGAGCAGTTCTTC.

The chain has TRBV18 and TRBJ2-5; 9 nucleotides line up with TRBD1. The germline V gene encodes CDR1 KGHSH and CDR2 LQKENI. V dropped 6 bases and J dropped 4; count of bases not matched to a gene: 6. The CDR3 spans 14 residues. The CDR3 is CASSYRGRGETQYF. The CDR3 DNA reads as TGTGCCAGCTCCTACAGGGGGCGAGGAGAGACCCAGTACTTC.

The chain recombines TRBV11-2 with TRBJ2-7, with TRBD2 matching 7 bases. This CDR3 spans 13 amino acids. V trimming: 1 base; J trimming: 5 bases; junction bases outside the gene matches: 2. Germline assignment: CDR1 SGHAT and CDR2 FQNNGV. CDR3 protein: CASSLVGLNEQYF. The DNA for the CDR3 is TGTGCCAGCAGCTTAGTGGGACTAAACGAGCAGTACTTC.

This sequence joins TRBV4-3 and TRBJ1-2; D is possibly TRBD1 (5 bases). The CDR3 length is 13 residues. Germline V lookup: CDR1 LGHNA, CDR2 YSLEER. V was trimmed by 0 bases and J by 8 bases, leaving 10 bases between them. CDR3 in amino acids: CASSQDPGRGYTF. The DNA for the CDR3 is TGCGCCAGCAGCCAAGACCCAGGGAGGGGCTACACCTTC.